What follows are 15 T cell receptor beta chains derived from one specimen sequenced in a study of PD-1 blockade in classical Hodgkin lymphoma. Clones were sequenced by immunoSEQ multiplex PCR, and TCRdb holds only the in-frame ones, with some missing. The data contain about 110,000 clones, roughly nine tenths of them seen just once; the ten biggest clones take up about 20%. Relapse was seen in all patients after autologous stem cell transplantation, and brentuximab vedotin exposure was variable. Here the sequenced sample was peripheral blood mononuclear cells (PBMCs), taken before the second cycle of nivolumab. The receptors stem from a human donor with classical Hodgkin lymphoma.

This clone appeared a few times. The chain is built from TRBV2 and TRBJ1-2; D is perhaps TRBD1 (6 bases). This CDR3 has 15 residues. Per germline, CDR1 SNHLY and CDR2 FYNNEI. Deletions cut 6 bases from V and 8 bases from J, with 22 bases between. The CDR3 sequence: CASRATGTNGKGYTF. DNA for the CDR3: TGTGCCAGCAGGGCTACAGGGACAAATGGTAAAGGCTACACCTTC. Together with reference TRBV2 and TRBJ1-2, the CDR3 gives the full variable domain: EPEVTQTPSHQVTQMGQEVILRCVPISNHLYFYWYRQILGQKVEFLVSFYNNEISEKSEIFDDQFSVERPDGSNFTLKIRSTKLEDSAMYFCASRATGTNGKGYTFGSGTRLTVV.

The chain is built from TRBV6-5 and TRBJ1-2; 9 nucleotides agree with TRBD1. This CDR3 is 15 amino acids long. CDR1 is MNHEY and CDR2 is SVGAGI in the germline V gene. With V trimmed by 4 bases and J by 8 bases, 11 bases remained unmatched. The CDR3 spells CASSSSSGTGYGYTF. The CDR3 nucleotides read TGTGCCAGCAGTTCTAGTTCCGGGACAGGGTACGGCTACACCTTC.

The chain links TRBV14 to TRBJ1-1; 7 nucleotides line up with TRBD1. V shed 6 bases, J shed 4 bases, and the junction held 5 bases outside the gene matches. Germline CDR1 SGHDN, CDR2 FVKESK. The CDR3 is made up of 13 amino acids. CDR3 sequence reads: CASSRDRVTEAFF. The CDR3 coding sequence is TGTGCCAGCAGTCGAGACAGGGTCACTGAAGCTTTCTTT.

This rearrangement joins TRBV5-1 to TRBJ2-1; possible D gene TRBD1, 5 bases. This CDR3 is built from 13 residues. V lost 4 bases and J 3 bases, leaving 8 bases between the germline ends. Per germline, CDR1 SGHRS and CDR2 YFSETQ. The DNA for the CDR3 is TGCGCCAGCAGCGGGGCAGACTACAATGAGCAGTTCTTC. This gives the protein CASSGADYNEQFF.

This clone occurred once. The rearrangement links TRBV18 to TRBJ1-1, with TRBD1 matching over 11 bases. CDR1 is KGHSH and CDR2 is LQKENI in the germline V gene. V shed 3 bases, J shed 6 bases, and the junction held 9 bases outside the gene matches. The CDR3 sequence is 16 residues long. The CDR3 nucleotides read TGTGCCAGCTCACCCGGTAGGGACAGGGGGTACCCTGAAGCTTTCTTT. Translating it yields CASSPGRDRGYPEAFF.

The chain has TRBV4-1 and TRBJ2-7, with 8 bases fitting TRBD2. The CDR3 sequence is 16 residues long. V shed 6 bases, J shed 0 bases, and the junction held 10 bases outside the gene matches. Germline V gene sequence: CDR1 MGHRA, CDR2 YSYEKL. The CDR3 nucleotides are TGCGCCAGCAGTCGAGAACTAGCGGCCTCCTCCTACGAGCAGTACTTC. It encodes CASSRELAASSYEQYF.

The chain combines TRBV4-2 with TRBJ2-1, with TRBD2 identical over 9 bases. The V gene's germline CDR1 is LGHNA and CDR2 YNFKEQ. The trim removed 3 bases at V and 4 bases at J, leaving 25 bases unmatched. The CDR3 consists of 22 residues. Here the CDR3 DNA reads TGTGCCAGCAGCCATGGCGGGAGAGGTAGGGCTAGCGGGGACTCTCGATACAATGAGCAGTTCTTC. It is translated as CASSHGGRGRASGDSRYNEQFF.

The genes are TRBV11-3 and TRBJ2-4; D is perhaps TRBD2 (7 bases). CDR1 and CDR2 from the germline V gene are SGHNT and YENEEA. V was cut by 5 bases and J by 9 bases, with 20 bases left in between. CDR3 size: 15 residues. Written as DNA, the CDR3 is TGTGCCAGCAGCCAAGAGGGGGGGGCGATGGGCATTCAGTACTTC. Amino acid sequence: CASSQEGGAMGIQYF.

The chain uses TRBV5-1 and TRBJ2-3; D perhaps matches TRBD1 (6 bases). V was cut by 2 bases and J by 5 bases, with 15 bases left in between. Germline CDR1 reads SGHRS; CDR2 reads YFSETQ. The CDR3 consists of 15 residues. In nucleotides, the CDR3 is TGCGCCAGCAGCTTCGGACGACAGGTTGAAGATACGCAGTATTTT. Its protein is CASSFGRQVEDTQYF.

The chain has TRBV29-1 and TRBJ2-7, with TRBD2 matching over 13 bases. Germline trimming cut 4 bases from V and 3 bases from J; bases unmatched to any gene: 3. The CDR3 runs 14 residues. CDR1 is SQVTM and CDR2 is ANQGSEA in the germline V gene. The CDR3 DNA reads TGCAGCGTTGGGACTAGCGGGAGTGGCTACGAGCAGTACTTC. Protein product: CSVGTSGSGYEQYF.

The gene calls are TRBV28 and TRBJ2-7; D not resolved. Trimming cost V 8 bases and J 2 bases, with 10 bases left between them. The CDR3 extends over 12 amino acids. Looked up from germline, CDR1 is MDHEN and CDR2 is SYDVKM. CDR3 coding DNA: TGTGCCAGCCAAAAGTCCACCTACGAGCAGTACTTC. Its translation: CASQKSTYEQYF.

The V call is TRBV11-3, the J call TRBJ2-3; 9 bases are shared with TRBD2. The length of the CDR3 is 16 residues. Germline-derived CDR1 and CDR2 are SGHNT and YENEEA. Trimming took 4 bases from V and 3 from J; bases not matched to a gene: 8. The CDR3 loop is CASSSRDSGRTDTQYF. In nucleotides, the CDR3 is TGTGCCAGCAGCTCCCGGGATAGCGGGAGAACAGATACGCAGTATTTT.

The J gene is TRBJ2-5, the V gene TRBV28; tentative D call: TRBD1 (5 bases). V lost 6 bases to trimming and J lost 5 bases, with 19 bases between them. Looked up from germline, CDR1 is MDHEN and CDR2 is SYDVKM. The CDR3 covers 15 residues. Written as DNA, the CDR3 is TGTGCCAGCAGCCGCGACAGCACTGATTGGGAGACCCAGTACTTC. This codes for CASSRDSTDWETQYF.

The V gene is TRBV18, the J gene TRBJ1-3, with D uncertain. The V gene's germline CDR1 is KGHSH and CDR2 LQKENI. V lost 4 bases to trimming and J lost 4 bases, with 8 bases between them. The CDR3 extends over 13 amino acids. The CDR3 DNA reads TGTGCCAGCTCACGCGGGCCCGGAAACACCATATATTTT. It yields the protein CASSRGPGNTIYF.

As DNA, the CDR3 is TGCGCCAGCAGTGAGGCAAATCACGATGAAAAACTGTTTTTT. It is translated as CASSEANHDEKLFF. This chain joins TRBV10-1 and TRBJ1-4; D is unclear. Between the trimmed V and J ends, which lost 2 bases and 6 bases, there was a span of 10 bases. The CDR3 totals 14 residues. Germline V lookup: CDR1 WNHNN, CDR2 SYGVQD (reference sequence).